The clone carrying this TCR beta chain showed up just once. Its specificity is unknown. V lost 3 bases and J lost 1, with 12 bases in between. CDR1 is LNHDA, CDR2 SQIVND, per germline (reference sequence). This CDR3 comprises 15 residues. These data are taken from a study of graft-versus-host responses after intestinal transplantation. Turning to the study itself: Anti-thymocyte globulin induction, then tacrolimus and steroids for about three years, went to all recipients.

Data came from immunoSEQ multiplex PCR; TCRdb stores just in-frame clones and leaves some out. The sample contains roughly 36,000 clones, more than 90% of which appear only once. The V and J genes are TRBV19 and TRBJ1-1, with D possibly TRBD1 on 6 matching bases. The sample in question was unstimulated CD8+ T cells sorted from spleen or lymph node cells, obtained before transplant. The receptor was derived from a human donor who was the organ donor for an intestinal transplant. The CDR3 nucleotides are TGTGCCAGTAGTATTTCTTGGGGACAGAACACTGAAGCTTTCTTT. Translating it yields CASSISWGQNTEAFF.